This record concerns one T cell receptor beta chain sequence. The entry originates in a study of control samples from healthy donors and cancer patients. CDR3 length: 10 amino acids. CDR1 and CDR2 from the germline V gene are GTSNPN and SVGIG (reference sequence). Libraries were prepared by immunoSEQ multiplex PCR; TCRdb keeps only in-frame clonotypes and omits some of them. This sample yields 150,000 or so clones, of which 80% to 95% are seen a single time; 5.8% belongs to the top ten. This sequence joins TRBV30 and TRBJ2-7, with D unclear. The TCR comes from a young man in good health. The sample consisted of blood. CDR3 loop: CATGAYEQYF. Written as DNA, the CDR3 is TGTGCTACCGGCGCATACGAGCAGTACTTC.